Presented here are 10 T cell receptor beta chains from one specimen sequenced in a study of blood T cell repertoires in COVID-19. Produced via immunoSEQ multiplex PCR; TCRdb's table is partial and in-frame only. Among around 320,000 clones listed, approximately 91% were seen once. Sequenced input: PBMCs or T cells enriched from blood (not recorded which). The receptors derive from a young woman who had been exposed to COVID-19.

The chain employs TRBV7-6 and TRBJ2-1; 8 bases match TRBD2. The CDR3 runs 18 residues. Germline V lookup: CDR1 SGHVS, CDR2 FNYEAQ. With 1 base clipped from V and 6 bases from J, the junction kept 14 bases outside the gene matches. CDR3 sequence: CASSLDSSSGGAFNEQFF. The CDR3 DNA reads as TGTGCCAGCAGCTTAGATTCTTCAAGCGGGGGCGCCTTCAATGAGCAGTTCTTC.

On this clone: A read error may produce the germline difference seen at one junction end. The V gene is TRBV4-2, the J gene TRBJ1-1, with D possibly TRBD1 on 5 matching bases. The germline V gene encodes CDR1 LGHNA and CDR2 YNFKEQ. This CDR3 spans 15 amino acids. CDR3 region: CASSQGPGRNAEAFF. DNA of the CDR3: TGTGCCAGCAGCCAAGGTCCAGGGAGGAACGCTGAAGCTTTCTTT.

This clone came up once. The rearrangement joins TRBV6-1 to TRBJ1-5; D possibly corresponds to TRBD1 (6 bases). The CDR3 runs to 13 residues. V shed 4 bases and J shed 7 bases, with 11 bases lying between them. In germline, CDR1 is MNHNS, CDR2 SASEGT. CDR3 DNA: TGTGCCAGCAGTGCCATGAGGGGGCAGCCCCAGCATTTT. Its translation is CASSAMRGQPQHF.

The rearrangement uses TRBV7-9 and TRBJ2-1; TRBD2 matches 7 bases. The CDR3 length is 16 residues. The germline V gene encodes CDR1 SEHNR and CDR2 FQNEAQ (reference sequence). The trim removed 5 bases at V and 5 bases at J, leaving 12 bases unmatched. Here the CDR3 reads CASSPLPSGFHNEQFF. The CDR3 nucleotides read TGTGCCAGCAGCCCTCTCCCTAGCGGATTTCACAATGAGCAGTTCTTC.

The CDR3 loop is CASSQGQGALNEQFF. The DNA of the CDR3 is TGTGCCAGCAGTCAAGGACAGGGGGCGTTGAATGAGCAGTTCTTC. The chain has TRBV27 and TRBJ2-1, with 11 bases aligning to TRBD1. The CDR3 sequence is 15 residues long. From germline, CDR1 is MNHEY and CDR2 SMNVEV (reference sequence). Losses at the gene ends were 5 bases for V and 7 bases for J; bases not matched to a gene: 7.

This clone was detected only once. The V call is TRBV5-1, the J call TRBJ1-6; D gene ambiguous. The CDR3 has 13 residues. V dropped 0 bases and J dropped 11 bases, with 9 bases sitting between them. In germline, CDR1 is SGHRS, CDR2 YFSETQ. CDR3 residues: CASSLGREAPLHF. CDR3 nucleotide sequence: TGCGCCAGCAGCTTGGGGAGGGAAGCACCCCTCCACTTT.

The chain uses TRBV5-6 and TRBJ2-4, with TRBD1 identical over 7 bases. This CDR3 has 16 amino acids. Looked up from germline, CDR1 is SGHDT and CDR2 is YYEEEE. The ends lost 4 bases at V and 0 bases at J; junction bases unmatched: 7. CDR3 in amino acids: CASSHGQVLAKNIQYF. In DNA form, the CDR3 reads TGTGCCAGCAGCCACGGACAGGTTCTAGCCAAAAACATTCAGTACTTC. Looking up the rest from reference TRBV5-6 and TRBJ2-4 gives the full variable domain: DAGVTQSPTHLIKTRGQQVTLRCSPKSGHDTVSWYQQALGQGPQFIFQYYEEEERQRGNFPDRFSGHQFPNYSSELNVNALLLGDSALYLCASSHGQVLAKNIQYFGAGTRLSVL.

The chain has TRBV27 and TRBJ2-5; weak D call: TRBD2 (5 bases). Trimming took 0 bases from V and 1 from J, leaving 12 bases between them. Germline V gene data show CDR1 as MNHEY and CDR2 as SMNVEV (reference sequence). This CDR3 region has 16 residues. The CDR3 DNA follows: TGTGCCAGCAGTTTATCACTGGGAGAACCCCAAGAGACCCAGTACTTC. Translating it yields CASSLSLGEPQETQYF.

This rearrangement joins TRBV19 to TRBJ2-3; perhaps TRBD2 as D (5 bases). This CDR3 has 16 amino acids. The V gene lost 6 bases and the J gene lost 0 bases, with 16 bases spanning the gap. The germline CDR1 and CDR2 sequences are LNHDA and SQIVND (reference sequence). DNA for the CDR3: TGTGCCAGTAGCCGTCGGGCGGGTTATAGCACAGATACGCAGTATTTT. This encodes CASSRRAGYSTDTQYF.

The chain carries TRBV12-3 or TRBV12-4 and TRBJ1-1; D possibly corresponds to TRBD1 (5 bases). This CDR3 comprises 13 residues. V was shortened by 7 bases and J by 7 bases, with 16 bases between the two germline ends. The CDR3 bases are TGTGCCAGCACCTATGGGCAGGGCCGTGAAGCTTTCTTT. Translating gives CASTYGQGREAFF.